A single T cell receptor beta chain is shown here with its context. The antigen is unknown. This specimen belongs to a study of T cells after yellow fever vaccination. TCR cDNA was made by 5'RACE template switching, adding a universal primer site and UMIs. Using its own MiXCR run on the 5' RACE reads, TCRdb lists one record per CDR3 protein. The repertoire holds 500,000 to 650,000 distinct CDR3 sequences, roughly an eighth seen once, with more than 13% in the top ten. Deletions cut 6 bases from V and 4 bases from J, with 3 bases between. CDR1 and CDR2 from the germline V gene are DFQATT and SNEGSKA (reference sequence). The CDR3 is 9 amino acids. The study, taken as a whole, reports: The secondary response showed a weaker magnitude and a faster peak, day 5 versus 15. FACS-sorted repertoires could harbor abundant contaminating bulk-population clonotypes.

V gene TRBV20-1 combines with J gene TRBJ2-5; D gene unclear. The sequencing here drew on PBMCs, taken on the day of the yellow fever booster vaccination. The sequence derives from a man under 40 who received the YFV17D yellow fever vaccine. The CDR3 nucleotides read TGCAGTGCCGGAGAGACCCAGTACTTC. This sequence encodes CSAGETQYF.